Listed here is a single T cell receptor beta chain. Its binding antigen is unknown. No base quality values were provided; no much bigger clone lies one nucleotide off. The protocol used for the library was the immunoSEQ multiplex PCR assay. The multiplex PCR relied on a mix of 60 forward primers for TCR Vbeta segments and 13 reverse primers for TCR Jbeta segments. Amplification of the CDR3 region of rearranged TCR beta genes was performed with a multiplex PCR assay on genomic DNA. Amplified TCR beta libraries were sequenced as 87-base-pair reads on the Illumina HiSeq System. The study's processing was this. A later analysis tallied tens of millions of unique TCR beta chains across the 666 repertoires, and around 10 million of those chains were shared by two or more donors. Raw reads were error-corrected and collapsed into unique sequences with a nearest-neighbor algorithm that merged closely related sequences to remove PCR and sequencing errors. Alignment of CDR3 sequences to IMGT reference sequences was used to assign V, D and J gene segments. For a sequence to be retained, a match of at least six nucleotides to both a V gene segment and a J gene segment was required. A rearrangement was called productive if the CDR3 had no stop codons and remained in frame with V and J, and every other rearrangement was called non-productive. CDR3 was defined according to IMGT convention as the region running from the second conserved V-encoded cysteine to the conserved J-encoded phenylalanine. The earlier analysis of 587 of the donors excluded any sequence lacking an unambiguous match to a single V gene segment. An earlier analysis of several hundred of the donors called V segments functional above 56.7% productive rearrangements and segregating when the between-donor standard deviation exceeded 5%. A statistical classification framework was developed to diagnose cytomegalovirus status using the catalog of TCR beta chain sequences. In a later analysis, TCR nucleotide sequences were compared against IMGT/GENE-DB human TR gene sequences so that V and J genes could be assigned. In a later analysis, CDR3 sequences and most-parsimonious VDJ recombination scenarios were assigned using the TCRdist pipeline. A later analysis defined each TCR beta chain by its CDR3 amino acid sequence plus V-gene family, and excluded reads lacking a unique V-gene family. As a way to deal with suspected cross-contamination and a sequencing artifact, a later analysis dropped roughly 600 nucleotide sequences that were highly shared and had low generation probability. In a later analysis, a clonal expansion index was calculated for each public chain from normalized within-repertoire ranks of inferred template counts. A later analysis computed generation probabilities with a VDJ recombination model fitted to out-of-frame rearrangements, and checked the results against IGoR. Hypergeometric tests were used in a later analysis to score TCR-TCR, TCR-HLA and TCR-CMV co-occurrence, with a repertoire-size bias correction applied to the TCR pairs. A later analysis estimated false discovery rates by permuting HLA or CMV assignments 20 times. In a later analysis, co-occurring TCRs were grouped with DBSCAN, and TCRdist sequence similarity was added when clustering was performed within HLA-allele-positive subsets. Repertoires with fewer than 30,000 or more than 120,000 public chains, plus five repertoires with anomalous nucleotide sharing, were excluded from co-occurrence clustering. Sourced from immuneACCESS, this table was stored by TCRdb with only in-frame sequences that have V and J called. A share of the clones is absent; for the studies checked, an unresolved V gene accounts for under half, and the remainder has no known explanation. Clone size and the V and J calls come from that table; the DNA yielded D and trimming. The sample data list hundreds of thousands of clones, and about 83% of these were observed just once. The top ten constitute over 1.1% of the sample.

This entry is derived from a study of cytomegalovirus exposure and HLA in healthy donors (dated by TCRdb to about 2017). For the wider study: An earlier analysis of roughly 500 of the donors reported 276 Gb of sequence data and 95 million to 130 million unique TCR beta sequences obtained from 150 million to 200 million T cells. The study combined high-throughput TCR immunosequencing, statistical association of individual TCRs with disease status, and machine learning to predict cytomegalovirus infection status. The number of typed donors differed by locus: about 629-630 for A, B, C, DRB1 and DQB1; 522 for DQA1; fewer than 610 for DPA1; and 400 to 480 for DPB1. Across approximately 420 genotyped donors of the cohort, an average of 235,054 unique TCR beta nucleotide sequences per donor were sequenced, and 15% to 20% of those sequences were non-productive. In addition to the first cohort of hundreds of subjects, a separate validation cohort of about 120 different subjects was used. Donor age, sex, ethnicity and CMV serostatus were compiled alongside the repertoire data. A later analysis re-examined previously published TCR beta repertoires from just over 650 donors and added high-resolution HLA genotyping to investigate patterns of TCR occurrence. Using immunosequencing, the study profiled T cell repertoires from 640 or so subjects and related those repertoires to cytomegalovirus serostatus. Of the roughly 400 genotyped donors, approximately 80% fell in the genetic ancestry cluster associated with self-reported Caucasian donors. Both class I and class II loci were covered by HLA typing, at four-digit resolution. Because of strong linkage in the cohort, four or five DR-DQ haplotypes were treated as single units for association and clustering. A later genetic analysis took genome-wide SNP genotypes for about three fifths of the 666 donors and used that subset as a discovery cohort. Rather than drawing on any new phenotypic data, the later analysis identified candidate immune exposures from TCR beta sequences and the way those sequences occurred across donors. To decide whether each TCR beta V gene segment behaved as functional or pseudogenic, an earlier analysis of approximately 590 of the donors relied on high-throughput TCR beta sequencing. Every discovery cohort repertoire had been produced on one sequencing platform. Roughly 300 gigabases of sequencing data and 70 million to 85 million unique TCR sequences were included in an early release covering over 600 HLA-typed donors. The aim of the study was to test whether cataloging public T cell receptors could identify signatures of past pathogen exposure. The paper's findings and limits, for the study overall: For the cohort, immune exposure information was limited to CMV serostatus. Most TCR sequences were seen in very few donors, while some public TCRs were found in many individuals. The classifier was reported to diagnose cytomegalovirus status with high specificity and sensitivity in both the original cohort and the validation cohort. A later analysis found that HLA-associated TCR beta chains were more clonally expanded and had lower generation probabilities than equally common non-associated chains. A later analysis reported that several top co-occurrence clusters appeared linked to parvovirus B19, influenza, CMV and Epstein-Barr virus. A later analysis found that TCR association rates varied across HLA loci, with DRB1 alleles showing the most associated TCRs and HLA-C alleles the fewest. Some IMGT-functional V segments, including TRBV6-2 and TRBV6-3, could not be distinguished by the 87-base-pair reads and were therefore excluded. When HLA alleles, especially DR and DQ, strongly co-occurred, attributing TCR associations to individual alleles was difficult. According to a later analysis, most CMV-associated TCR beta chains appeared to be HLA-restricted, and the HLA associations seemed to be driven largely by CMV exposure. In a later genetic analysis, fewer N-insertions in productive TCRs were reported among donors in an Asian-associated ancestry cluster than the roughly 700-donor mean. The presence/absence analyses assumed that sequencing depth was roughly uniform across donors, and that assumption may not be true. In this cohort, only TCR beta chains were sequenced, and detectable features were limited by the absence of alpha or paired-chain data. A cluster of highly shared sequence variants was judged likely to be a technical artifact of the sequencing pipeline. The authors suggested that the approach could potentially be extended to other disease states and immunological phenotypes. A later analysis associated approximately 17,000 TCR beta sequences with specific HLA alleles at a false discovery rate of 0.05. In an earlier analysis of several hundred of the donors, most TCR beta V segments were observed in productive rearrangements about 87% or about 30% of the time, broadly matching IMGT annotations. Correlated functional status among segregating V segments might be attributable to linkage disequilibrium, but an unknown experimental factor could not be ruled out. A further reported finding was that TCR beta sequences accurately predicted the HLA-A and HLA-B alleles for most subjects in the first cohort. The study listed 150 to 200 TCR beta chains as associated with cytomegalovirus. Approximately 18 rarely observed V segments, including chromosome 9 orphons, were excluded from the earlier analysis of some 590 of the donors because counts were too low. Because HLA typing was missing for some donors at each locus, association tests included only the typed subset. An association between a missense DCLRE1C variant and V-gene and J-gene trimming of TCR beta chains was found in a later genetic analysis and replicated in an independent cohort. In vitro tests confirmed that a few of the cytomegalovirus-associated TCR beta chains recognize cytomegalovirus antigens.

In total, roughly 670 healthy bone marrow donors made up the cohort. All cohort members were sampled while nominally healthy, although unrecorded immune exposures were likely present. The donor tested CMV seronegative and was one of the 352 seronegative cohort members. A peripheral blood sample was collected from each donor, and TCR beta sequencing was performed on peripheral blood mononuclear cells. The Qiagen DNeasy Blood Extraction Kit was used to extract genomic DNA from the blood cell samples. Its CDR3 holds 17 amino acids, cysteine through phenylalanine. Only the CDR3 region is kept as DNA, spanning 51 bases read in frame from base 1. The junction shows trimming of 0 bases on V and 5 bases on J, and the gene matches do not reach 8 bases of it. CDR1 is given as SGDLS and CDR2 as YYNGEE, both from the germline V gene.

The TCR originated in a girl aged 5-17 years in good health and CMV-seronegative. The sequence links TRBV9 to TRBJ2-5, and 12 junction bases match TRBD2. The sequencing input was PBMCs. For the CDR3, the sequence is CASSVALAGGPGETQYF. The sequence in DNA is TGTGCCAGCAGCGTAGCGCTAGCGGGGGGGCCGGGTGAGACCCAGTACTTC. Outside the CDR3, residues come from the reference TRBV9 and TRBJ2-5 proteins, so the full variable domain is: DSGVTQTPKHLITATGQRVTLRCSPRSGDLSVYWYQQSLDQGLQFLIQYYNGEERAKGNILERFSAQQFPDLHSELNLSSLELGDSALYFCASSVALAGGPGETQYFGPGTRLLVL.